This T cell receptor beta chain was sequenced in a study of regulatory T cells in long-lasting Graves disease. For TCR beta, libraries came from iRepertoire HTBI primers and Arm-PCR of CDR3 regions. TCRdb processed the multiplex PCR reads anew with MiXCR; each CDR3 protein has one entry. The table records 700,000 or so distinct CDR3 sequences, about 32% of them present only once. The CDR3 is 15 residues long. With 3 bases removed from V and 5 bases from J, the gap between germline ends came to 16 bases. Time point in this sample: persistent/refractory GD, antithyroid drugs over 5 years with positive TRAb. Following extraction of RNA from PBMCs, that RNA was used to make the TCR library. Peripheral blood, at about 9 milliliters, went into EDTA tubes. Regarding the study as a whole: Persistent disease favored TRBV28, TRBJ1-2 and TRBJ2-5. Lower TCR diversity was seen in persistent Graves' patients than in newly diagnosed ones.

This clonotype has ten or more counts. Its antigen is not identified. The receptor was isolated from a female donor with Graves disease. The material was peripheral blood mononuclear cells (PBMCs), obtained when the disease was refractory, from a patient treated with antithyroid drugs. The genes are TRBV12-3 or TRBV12-4 and TRBJ2-5; D is perhaps TRBD1 (6 bases). The chain's CDR3 is CASSLDSQNRETQYF. The CDR3 nucleotides are TGTGCCAGCAGTTTGGACAGCCAAAACCGGGAGACCCAGTACTTC.